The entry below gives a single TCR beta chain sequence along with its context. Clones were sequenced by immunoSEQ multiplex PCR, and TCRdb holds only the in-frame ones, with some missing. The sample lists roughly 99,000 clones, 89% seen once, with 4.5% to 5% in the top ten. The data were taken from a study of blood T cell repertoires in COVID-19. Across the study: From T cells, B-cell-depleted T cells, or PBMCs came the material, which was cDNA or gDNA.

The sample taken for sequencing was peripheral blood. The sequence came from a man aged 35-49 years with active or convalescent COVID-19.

This CDR3 reads CASSLGRDQPQHF. The CDR3 DNA sequence: TGTGCCAGCAGCTTAGGTAGAGATCAGCCCCAGCATTTT. J is TRBJ1-5 and V is TRBV7-3; D not certain. From germline, CDR1 is SGHTA and CDR2 FQGTGA. Trimming took 2 bases from V and 5 from J, leaving 7 bases between them. CDR3 length: 13 amino acids.